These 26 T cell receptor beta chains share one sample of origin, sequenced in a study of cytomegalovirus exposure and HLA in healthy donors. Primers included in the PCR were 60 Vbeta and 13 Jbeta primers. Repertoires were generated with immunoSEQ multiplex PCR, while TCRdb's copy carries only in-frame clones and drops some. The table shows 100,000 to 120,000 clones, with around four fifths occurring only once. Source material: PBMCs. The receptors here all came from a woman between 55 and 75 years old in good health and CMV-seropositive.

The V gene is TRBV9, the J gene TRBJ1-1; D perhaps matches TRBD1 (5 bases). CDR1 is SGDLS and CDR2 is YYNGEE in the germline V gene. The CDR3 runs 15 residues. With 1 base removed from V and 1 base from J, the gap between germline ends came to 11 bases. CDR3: CASSVQAGWNTEAFF. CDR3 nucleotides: TGTGCCAGCAGCGTACAGGCAGGGTGGAACACTGAAGCTTTCTTT.

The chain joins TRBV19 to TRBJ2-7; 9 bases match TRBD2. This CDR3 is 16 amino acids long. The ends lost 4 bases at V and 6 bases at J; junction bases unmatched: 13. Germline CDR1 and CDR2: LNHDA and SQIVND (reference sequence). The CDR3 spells CASSKRPGLASGEQYF. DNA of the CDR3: TGTGCCAGTAGTAAAAGGCCGGGACTAGCTTCAGGCGAGCAGTACTTC.

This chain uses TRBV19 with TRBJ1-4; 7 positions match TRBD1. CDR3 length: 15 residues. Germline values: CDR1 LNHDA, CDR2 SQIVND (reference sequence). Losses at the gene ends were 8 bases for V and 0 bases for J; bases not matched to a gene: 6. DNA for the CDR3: TGTGCCAGTCGGAACAGGGGCGCAACTAATGAAAAACTGTTTTTT. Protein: CASRNRGATNEKLFF.

CDR3 nucleotides: TGTGCCAGCAGCGGGACTAGCGGCTGGGATACGCAGTATTTT. Translation gives CASSGTSGWDTQYF. The chain recombines TRBV6-1 with TRBJ2-3; TRBD2 agrees at 11 bases. This CDR3 comprises 14 residues. The germline CDR1 and CDR2 sequences are MNHNS and SASEGT. V lost 6 bases, J lost 6 bases, and 5 bases stayed unmatched.

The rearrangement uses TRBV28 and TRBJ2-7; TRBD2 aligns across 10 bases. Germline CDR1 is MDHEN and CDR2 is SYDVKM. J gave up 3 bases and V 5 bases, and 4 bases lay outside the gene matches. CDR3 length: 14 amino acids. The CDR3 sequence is CASSELAGNYEQYF. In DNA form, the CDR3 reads TGTGCCAGCAGTGAACTAGCGGGAAACTACGAGCAGTACTTC. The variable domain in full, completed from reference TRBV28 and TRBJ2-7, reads DVKVTQSSRYLVKRTGEKVFLECVQDMDHENMFWYRQDPGLGLRLIYFSYDVKMKEKGDIPEGYSVSREKKERFSLILESASTNQTSMYLCASSELAGNYEQYFGPGTRLTVT.

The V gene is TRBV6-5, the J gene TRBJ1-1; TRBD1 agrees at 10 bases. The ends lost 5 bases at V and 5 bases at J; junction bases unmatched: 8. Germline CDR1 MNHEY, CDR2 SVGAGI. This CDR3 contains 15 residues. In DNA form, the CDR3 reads TGTGCCAGCAGTCCCGGGACAGGGGTTGGTACTGAAGCTTTCTTT. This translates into CASSPGTGVGTEAFF.

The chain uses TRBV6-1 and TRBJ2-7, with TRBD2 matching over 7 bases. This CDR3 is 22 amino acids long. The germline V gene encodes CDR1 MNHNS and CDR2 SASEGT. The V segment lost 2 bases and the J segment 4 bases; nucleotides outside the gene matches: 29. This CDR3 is CASSEYRRGRKGLLRGVYEQYF. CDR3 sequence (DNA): TGTGCCAGCAGTGAATATCGGAGGGGACGAAAGGGACTATTACGCGGAGTGTACGAGCAGTACTTC.

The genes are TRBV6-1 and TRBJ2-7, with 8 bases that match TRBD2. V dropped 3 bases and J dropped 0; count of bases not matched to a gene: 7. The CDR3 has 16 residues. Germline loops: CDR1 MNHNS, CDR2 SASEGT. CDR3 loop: CASSDRTGGGSYEQYF. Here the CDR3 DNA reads TGTGCCAGCAGTGATCGGACGGGAGGGGGCTCCTACGAGCAGTACTTC.

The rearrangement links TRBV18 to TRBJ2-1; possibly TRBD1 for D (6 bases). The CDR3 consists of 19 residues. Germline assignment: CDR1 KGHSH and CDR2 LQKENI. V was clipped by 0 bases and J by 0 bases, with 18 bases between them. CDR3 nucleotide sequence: TGTGCCAGCTCACCACCAAACACAGGGCGCCGTAGCTCCTACAATGAGCAGTTCTTC. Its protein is CASSPPNTGRRSSYNEQFF.

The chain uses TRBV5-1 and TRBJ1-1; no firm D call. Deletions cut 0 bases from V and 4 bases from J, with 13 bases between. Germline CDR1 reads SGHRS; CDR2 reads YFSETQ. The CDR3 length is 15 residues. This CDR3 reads CASSLGVGVATEAFF. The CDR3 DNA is TGCGCCAGCAGCTTGGGGGTCGGGGTTGCCACTGAAGCTTTCTTT.

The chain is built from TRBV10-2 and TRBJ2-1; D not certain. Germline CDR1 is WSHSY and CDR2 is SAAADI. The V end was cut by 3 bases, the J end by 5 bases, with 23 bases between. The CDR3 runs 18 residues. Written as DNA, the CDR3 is TGCGCCAGCAGTGAATCAACCCACGGAGCGAGAAACCACAATGAGCAGTTCTTC. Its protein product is CASSESTHGARNHNEQFF.

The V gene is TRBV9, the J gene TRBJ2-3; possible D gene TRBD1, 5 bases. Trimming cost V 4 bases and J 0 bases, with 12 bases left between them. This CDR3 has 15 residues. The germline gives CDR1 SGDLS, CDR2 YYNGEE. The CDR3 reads CASSTYGQSTDTQYF. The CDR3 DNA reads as TGTGCCAGCAGCACCTACGGACAAAGCACAGATACGCAGTATTTT.

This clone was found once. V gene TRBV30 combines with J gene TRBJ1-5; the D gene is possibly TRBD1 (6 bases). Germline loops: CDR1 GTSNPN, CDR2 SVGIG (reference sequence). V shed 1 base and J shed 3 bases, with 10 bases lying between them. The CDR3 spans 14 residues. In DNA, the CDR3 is TGTGCCTGGAGTGGCAGGGGCGACAATCAGCCCCAGCATTTT. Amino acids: CAWSGRGDNQPQHF.

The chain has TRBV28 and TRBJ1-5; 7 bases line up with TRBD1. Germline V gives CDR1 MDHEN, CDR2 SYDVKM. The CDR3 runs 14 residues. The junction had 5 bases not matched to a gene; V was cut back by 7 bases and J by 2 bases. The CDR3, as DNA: TGTGCCAGCAACGGACAGGTCGGCAATCAGCCCCAGCATTTT. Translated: CASNGQVGNQPQHF.

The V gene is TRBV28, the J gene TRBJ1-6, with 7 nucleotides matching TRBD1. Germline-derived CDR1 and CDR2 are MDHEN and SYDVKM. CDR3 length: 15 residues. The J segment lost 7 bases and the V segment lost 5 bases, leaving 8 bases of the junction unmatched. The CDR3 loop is CASSAGQSRNSPLHF. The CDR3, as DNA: TGTGCCAGCAGTGCGGGACAGTCCAGAAATTCACCCCTCCACTTT.

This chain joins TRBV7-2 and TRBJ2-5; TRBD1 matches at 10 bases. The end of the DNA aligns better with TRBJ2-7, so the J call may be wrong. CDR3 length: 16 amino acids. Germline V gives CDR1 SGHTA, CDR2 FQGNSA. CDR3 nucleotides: TGTGCCAGCAGCCTAATCACGACAGGGGGCCTACACGAGCAGTACTTC. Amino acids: CASSLITTGGLHEQYF.

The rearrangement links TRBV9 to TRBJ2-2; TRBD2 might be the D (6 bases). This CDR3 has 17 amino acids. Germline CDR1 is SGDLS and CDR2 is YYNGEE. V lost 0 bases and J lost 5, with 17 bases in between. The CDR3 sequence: CASSVDFGSSVTGELFF. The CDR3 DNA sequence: TGTGCCAGCAGCGTAGATTTCGGGTCTAGCGTAACCGGGGAGCTGTTTTTT.

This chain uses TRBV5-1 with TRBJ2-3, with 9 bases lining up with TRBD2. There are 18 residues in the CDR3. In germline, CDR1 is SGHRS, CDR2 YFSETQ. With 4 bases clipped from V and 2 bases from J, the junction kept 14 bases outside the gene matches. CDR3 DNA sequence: TGCGCCAGCAGCCCCAGGGGGGGCCTAGCGGGGAACACAGATACGCAGTATTTT. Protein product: CASSPRGGLAGNTDTQYF. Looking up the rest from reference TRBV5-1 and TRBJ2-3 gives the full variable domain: KAGVTQTPRYLIKTRGQQVTLSCSPISGHRSVSWYQQTPGQGLQFLFEYFSETQRNKGNFPGRFSGRQFSNSRSEMNVSTLELGDSALYLCASSPRGGLAGNTDTQYFGPGTRLTVL.

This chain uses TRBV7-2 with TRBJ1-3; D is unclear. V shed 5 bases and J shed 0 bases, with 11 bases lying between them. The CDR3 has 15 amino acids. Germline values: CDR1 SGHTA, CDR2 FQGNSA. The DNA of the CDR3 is TGTGCCAGCAGCCCAAACGACATCTCTGGAAACACCATATATTTT. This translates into CASSPNDISGNTIYF.

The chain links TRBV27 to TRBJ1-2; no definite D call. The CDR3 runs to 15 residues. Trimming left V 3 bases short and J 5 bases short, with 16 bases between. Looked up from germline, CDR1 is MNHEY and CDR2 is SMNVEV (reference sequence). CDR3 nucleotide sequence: TGTGCCAGCAGTTTCCGTTGGGCCGGCGGGTATGGCTACACCTTC. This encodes CASSFRWAGGYGYTF.

CDR3 nucleotides: TGTGCCAGCAGCCCCCAGGACAGGGCTGGAAACACCATATATTTT. Protein: CASSPQDRAGNTIYF. The gene calls are TRBV7-6 and TRBJ1-3; TRBD1 matches 8 bases. The CDR3 has 15 amino acids. Looked up from germline, CDR1 is SGHVS and CDR2 is FNYEAQ. Unmatched junction bases numbered 5, after V lost 5 bases and J lost 2 bases.

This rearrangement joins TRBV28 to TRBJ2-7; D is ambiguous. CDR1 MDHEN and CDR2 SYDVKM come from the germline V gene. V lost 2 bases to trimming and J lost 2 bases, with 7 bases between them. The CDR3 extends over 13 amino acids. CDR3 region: CASSLRGAYEQYF. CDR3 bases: TGTGCCAGCAGTTTACGCGGTGCCTACGAGCAGTACTTC. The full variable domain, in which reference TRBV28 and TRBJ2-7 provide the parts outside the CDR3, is DVKVTQSSRYLVKRTGEKVFLECVQDMDHENMFWYRQDPGLGLRLIYFSYDVKMKEKGDIPEGYSVSREKKERFSLILESASTNQTSMYLCASSLRGAYEQYFGPGTRLTVT.

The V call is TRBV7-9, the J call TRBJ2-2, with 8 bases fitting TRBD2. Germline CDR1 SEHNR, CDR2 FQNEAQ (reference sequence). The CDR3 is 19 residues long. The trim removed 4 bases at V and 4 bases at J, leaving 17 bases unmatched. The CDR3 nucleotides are TGTGCCAGCAGCTCAGGGGTAGTGAGAGCGGGAGACACCACCGGGGAGCTGTTTTTT. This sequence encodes CASSSGVVRAGDTTGELFF.

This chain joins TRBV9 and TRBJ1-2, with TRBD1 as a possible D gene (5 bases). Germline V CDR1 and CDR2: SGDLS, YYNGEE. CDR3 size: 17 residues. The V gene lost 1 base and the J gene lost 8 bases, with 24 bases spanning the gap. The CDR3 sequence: CASSVRWYKGLIGGYTF. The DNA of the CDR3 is TGTGCCAGCAGCGTAAGGTGGTACAAGGGGCTGATCGGAGGCTACACCTTC.

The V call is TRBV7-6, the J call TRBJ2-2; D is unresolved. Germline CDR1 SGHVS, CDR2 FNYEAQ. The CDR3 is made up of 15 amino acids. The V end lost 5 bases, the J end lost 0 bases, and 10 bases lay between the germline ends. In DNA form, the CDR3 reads TGTGCCAGCAGCCCAAGAGCCTCGAACACCGGGGAGCTGTTTTTT. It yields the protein CASSPRASNTGELFF.

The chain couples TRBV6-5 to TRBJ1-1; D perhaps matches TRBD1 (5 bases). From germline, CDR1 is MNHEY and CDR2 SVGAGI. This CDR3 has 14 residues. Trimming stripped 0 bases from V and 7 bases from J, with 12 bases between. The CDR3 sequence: CASSYSGRFDEAFF. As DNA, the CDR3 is TGTGCCAGCAGTTACTCGGGGCGGTTCGATGAAGCTTTCTTT.